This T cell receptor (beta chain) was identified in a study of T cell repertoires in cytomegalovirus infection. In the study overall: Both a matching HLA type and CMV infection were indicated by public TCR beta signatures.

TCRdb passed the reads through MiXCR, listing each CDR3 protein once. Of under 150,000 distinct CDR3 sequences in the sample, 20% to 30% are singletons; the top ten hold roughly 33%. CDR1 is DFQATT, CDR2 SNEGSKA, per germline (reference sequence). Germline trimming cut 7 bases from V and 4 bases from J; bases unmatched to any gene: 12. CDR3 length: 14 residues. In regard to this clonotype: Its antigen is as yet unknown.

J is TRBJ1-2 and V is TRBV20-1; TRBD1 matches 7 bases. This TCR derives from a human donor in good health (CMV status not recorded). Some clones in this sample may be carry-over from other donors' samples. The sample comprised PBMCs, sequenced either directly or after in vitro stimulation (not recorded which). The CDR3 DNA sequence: TGCAGTGTTAGGGACAGATCTGCTTTCTATGGCTACACCTTC. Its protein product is CSVRDRSAFYGYTF.